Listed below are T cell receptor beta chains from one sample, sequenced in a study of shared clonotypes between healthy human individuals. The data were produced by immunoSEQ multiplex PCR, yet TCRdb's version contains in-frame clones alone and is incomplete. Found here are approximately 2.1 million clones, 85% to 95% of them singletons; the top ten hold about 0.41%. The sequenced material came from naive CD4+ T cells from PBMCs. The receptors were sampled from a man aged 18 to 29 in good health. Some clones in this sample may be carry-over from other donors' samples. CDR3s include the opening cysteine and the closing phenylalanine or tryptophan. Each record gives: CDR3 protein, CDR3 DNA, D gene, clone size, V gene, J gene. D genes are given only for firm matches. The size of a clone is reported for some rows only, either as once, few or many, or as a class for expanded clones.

CDR3aa: CASGTGARPQHF
CDR3nt: TGTGCCAGCGGAACAGGGGCACGGCCCCAGCATTTT
d_gene: TRBD1
abundance: .
v_gene: TRBV28
j_gene: TRBJ1-5

CDR3aa: CASSSAGDRGWEQYF
CDR3nt: TGCGCCAGCAGCTCGGCCGGGGACAGGGGTTGGGAGCAGTACTTC
d_gene: TRBD1
abundance: once
v_gene: TRBV5-1
j_gene: TRBJ2-7

CDR3aa: CASSPYRWDTSETQYF
CDR3nt: TGTGCCAGCAGCCCTTATAGGTGGGACACCTCAGAGACCCAGTACTTC
d_gene: .
abundance: once
v_gene: TRBV28
j_gene: TRBJ2-5

CDR3aa: CASSYAASNEQFF
CDR3nt: TGTGCCAGCAGTTACGCCGCTAGCAATGAGCAGTTCTTC
d_gene: .
abundance: once
v_gene: TRBV6-6
j_gene: TRBJ2-1

CDR3aa: CASSLTGTANTEAFF
CDR3nt: TGTGCCAGCAGTTTAACCGGGACAGCCAACACTGAAGCTTTCTTT
d_gene: TRBD1
abundance: .
v_gene: TRBV28
j_gene: TRBJ1-1

CDR3aa: CASSQPGQGVHEQYF
CDR3nt: TGTGCCAGCAGTCAGCCGGGACAGGGGGTCCACGAGCAGTACTTC
d_gene: TRBD1
abundance: .
v_gene: TRBV27
j_gene: TRBJ2-7

CDR3aa: CASSSGDRGIGEQYF
CDR3nt: TGCGCCAGCAGCTCTGGGGACAGGGGGATTGGAGAGCAGTACTTC
d_gene: TRBD1
abundance: .
v_gene: TRBV5-1
j_gene: TRBJ2-7

CDR3aa: CASSLSGPETQYF
CDR3nt: TGTGCCAGCAGTTTATCCGGCCCAGAGACCCAGTACTTC
d_gene: .
abundance: once
v_gene: TRBV28
j_gene: TRBJ2-5

CDR3aa: CASSFITGAQEKLFF
CDR3nt: TGCGCCAGCAGCTTTATAACAGGGGCGCAGGAAAAACTGTTTTTT
d_gene: TRBD1
abundance: few
v_gene: TRBV5-1
j_gene: TRBJ1-4

CDR3aa: CAIRDDRGSNQPQHF
CDR3nt: TGTGCCATCAGGGACGACAGGGGGAGCAATCAGCCCCAGCATTTT
d_gene: TRBD1
abundance: .
v_gene: TRBV10-3
j_gene: TRBJ1-5

CDR3aa: CASSYSGIQETQYF
CDR3nt: TGTGCCAGCAGTTACTCGGGTATACAAGAGACCCAGTACTTC
d_gene: .
abundance: .
v_gene: TRBV6-5
j_gene: TRBJ2-5

CDR3aa: CASSSSGSGTYNEQFF
CDR3nt: TGTGCCAGCAGCTCAAGCGGGAGTGGGACCTACAATGAGCAGTTCTTC
d_gene: TRBD2
abundance: .
v_gene: TRBV7-3
j_gene: TRBJ2-1

CDR3aa: CASSSRSGTYEQYF
CDR3nt: TGTGCCAGCAGCTCTAGAAGCGGAACCTACGAGCAGTACTTC
d_gene: .
abundance: .
v_gene: TRBV6-6
j_gene: TRBJ2-7

CDR3aa: CASSPGTAARANVLTF
CDR3nt: TGTGCCAGCAGCCCCGGGACAGCGGCCCGGGCCAACGTCCTGACTTTC
d_gene: TRBD1
abundance: .
v_gene: TRBV28
j_gene: TRBJ2-6

CDR3aa: CASSFLPVAGGYEQYF
CDR3nt: TGTGCCAGCAGCTTCCTCCCGGTAGCGGGAGGGTACGAGCAGTACTTC
d_gene: TRBD2
abundance: .
v_gene: TRBV11-1
j_gene: TRBJ2-7

CDR3aa: CASSLGQGTEAFF
CDR3nt: TGTGCCAGCAGCTTAGGACAGGGCACTGAAGCTTTCTTT
d_gene: TRBD1
abundance: .
v_gene: TRBV11-2
j_gene: TRBJ1-1

CDR3aa: CASSLRIGGSSYEQYF
CDR3nt: TGTGCCAGCAGCTTAAGGATCGGCGGGAGCTCCTACGAGCAGTACTTC
d_gene: TRBD2
abundance: .
v_gene: TRBV7-9
j_gene: TRBJ2-7

CDR3aa: CASSFLGWSANYGYTF
CDR3nt: TGTGCCAGCAGTTTTCTTGGATGGAGCGCAAACTATGGCTACACCTTC
d_gene: .
abundance: .
v_gene: TRBV28
j_gene: TRBJ1-2

CDR3aa: CASTLGVAGGSTDTQYF
CDR3nt: TGCGCCAGCACCCTTGGAGTAGCGGGAGGTAGCACAGATACGCAGTATTTT
d_gene: TRBD2
abundance: .
v_gene: TRBV5-1
j_gene: TRBJ2-3

CDR3aa: CASSWEQNYGYTF
CDR3nt: TGTGCCAGCAGTTGGGAACAGAACTATGGCTACACCTTC
d_gene: .
abundance: once
v_gene: TRBV6-5
j_gene: TRBJ1-2

CDR3aa: CASSLDGGRYEQYF
CDR3nt: TGCGCCAGCAGCTTGGATGGGGGGCGGTACGAGCAGTACTTC
d_gene: .
abundance: .
v_gene: TRBV5-1
j_gene: TRBJ2-7

CDR3aa: CASSADIGGDTEAFF
CDR3nt: TGTGCCAGCAGTGCAGATATTGGGGGCGACACTGAAGCTTTCTTT
d_gene: .
abundance: .
v_gene: TRBV27
j_gene: TRBJ1-1

CDR3aa: CASRETSGRGETQYF
CDR3nt: TGTGCCAGCAGGGAGACTAGCGGGAGGGGAGAGACCCAGTACTTC
d_gene: TRBD2
abundance: .
v_gene: TRBV28
j_gene: TRBJ2-5

CDR3aa: CASSRTANYGYTF
CDR3nt: TGTGCCAGCAGTCGGACAGCTAACTATGGCTACACCTTC
d_gene: .
abundance: .
v_gene: TRBV28
j_gene: TRBJ1-2

CDR3aa: CASVRGQGKDGYTF
CDR3nt: TGTGCCAGCGTTAGGGGACAGGGGAAAGATGGCTACACCTTC
d_gene: TRBD1
abundance: .
v_gene: TRBV2
j_gene: TRBJ1-2

CDR3aa: CASSVSPSIGQGPYEQYF
CDR3nt: TGTGCCAGCAGCGTTTCCCCCAGCATAGGACAGGGACCCTACGAGCAGTACTTC
d_gene: TRBD1
abundance: .
v_gene: TRBV9
j_gene: TRBJ2-7

CDR3aa: CASSLLAGATDTQYF
CDR3nt: TGTGCCAGCAGTTTATTGGCGGGGGCCACAGATACGCAGTATTTT
d_gene: .
abundance: .
v_gene: TRBV6-5
j_gene: TRBJ2-3

CDR3aa: CAIKGTDNFVTEAFF
CDR3nt: TGTGCCATCAAAGGCACGGATAATTTCGTCACTGAAGCTTTCTTT
d_gene: .
abundance: .
v_gene: TRBV10-3
j_gene: TRBJ1-1

CDR3aa: CASGAARSQETQYF
CDR3nt: TGTGCCAGTGGGGCAGCGCGGTCACAAGAGACCCAGTACTTC
d_gene: .
abundance: .
v_gene: TRBV25-1
j_gene: TRBJ2-5

CDR3aa: CASSTREPDTQYF
CDR3nt: TGTGCCAGCAGTACGCGGGAACCAGATACGCAGTATTTT
d_gene: .
abundance: once
v_gene: TRBV6-5
j_gene: TRBJ2-3

CDR3aa: CASSRGAELYF
CDR3nt: TGTGCCAGCAGCAGGGGGGCAGAACTGTATTTT
d_gene: .
abundance: .
v_gene: TRBV7-3
j_gene: TRBJ2-3

CDR3aa: CASSADSDRLNEKLFF
CDR3nt: TGTGCCAGCAGCGCTGACTCGGACAGGCTAAACGAAAAACTGTTTTTT
d_gene: TRBD1
abundance: .
v_gene: TRBV9
j_gene: TRBJ1-4

CDR3aa: CASRAGGLVGYTF
CDR3nt: TGTGCCAGCAGAGCAGGGGGCTTGGTCGGCTACACCTTC
d_gene: TRBD1
abundance: once
v_gene: TRBV28
j_gene: TRBJ1-2

CDR3aa: CATWDRALNQPQHF
CDR3nt: TGTGCCACCTGGGACAGGGCGTTAAATCAGCCCCAGCATTTT
d_gene: TRBD1
abundance: .
v_gene: TRBV19
j_gene: TRBJ1-5

CDR3aa: CASTSQGENYGYTF
CDR3nt: TGTGCCAGCACCTCTCAAGGGGAAAACTATGGCTACACCTTC
d_gene: .
abundance: .
v_gene: TRBV2
j_gene: TRBJ1-2

CDR3aa: CASSRGVLDGASNQPQHF
CDR3nt: TGTGCCAGCAGCAGAGGGGTGTTGGACGGAGCGAGCAATCAGCCCCAGCATTTT
d_gene: .
abundance: .
v_gene: TRBV28
j_gene: TRBJ1-5

CDR3aa: CASSLSDNSYHTIYF
CDR3nt: TGCGCCAGCAGCTTATCTGACAACTCCTACCATACCATATATTTT
d_gene: .
abundance: .
v_gene: TRBV5-1
j_gene: TRBJ1-3

CDR3aa: CASSSTGVREKLFF
CDR3nt: TGTGCCAGCAGCTCGACAGGGGTGAGGGAAAAACTGTTTTTT
d_gene: TRBD1
abundance: .
v_gene: TRBV7-9
j_gene: TRBJ1-4

CDR3aa: CASSPTVSGGYEQYF
CDR3nt: TGTGCCAGCAGTCCGACCGTTAGCGGGGGCTACGAGCAGTACTTC
d_gene: TRBD2
abundance: .
v_gene: TRBV28
j_gene: TRBJ2-7

CDR3aa: CASSSPLEGGSYEQYF
CDR3nt: TGTGCCAGCAGCTCCCCCCTGGAGGGAGGCTCTTACGAGCAGTACTTC
d_gene: .
abundance: .
v_gene: TRBV7-8
j_gene: TRBJ2-7

CDR3aa: CASSRTGGGIFSYEQYF
CDR3nt: TGTGCCAGCAGCCGCACTGGCGGGGGTATATTTTCCTACGAGCAGTACTTC
d_gene: TRBD2
abundance: .
v_gene: TRBV14
j_gene: TRBJ2-7

CDR3aa: CASSQDRARLGTGAPETEAFF
CDR3nt: TGCGCCAGCAGCCAAGATCGGGCTCGTCTAGGGACAGGGGCCCCGGAGACTGAAGCTTTCTTT
d_gene: TRBD1
abundance: .
v_gene: TRBV4-1
j_gene: TRBJ1-1